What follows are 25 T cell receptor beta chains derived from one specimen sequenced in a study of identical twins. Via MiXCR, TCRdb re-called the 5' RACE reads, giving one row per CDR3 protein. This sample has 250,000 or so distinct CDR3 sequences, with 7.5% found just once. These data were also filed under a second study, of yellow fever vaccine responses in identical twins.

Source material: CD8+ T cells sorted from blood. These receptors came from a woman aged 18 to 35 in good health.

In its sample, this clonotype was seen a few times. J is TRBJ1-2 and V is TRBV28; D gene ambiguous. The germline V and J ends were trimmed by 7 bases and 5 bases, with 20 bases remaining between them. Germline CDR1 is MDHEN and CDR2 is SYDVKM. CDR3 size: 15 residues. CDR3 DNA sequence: TGTGCCAGCACCTTAGATAGTTATAACGGGTATGGCTACACCTTC. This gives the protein CASTLDSYNGYGYTF.

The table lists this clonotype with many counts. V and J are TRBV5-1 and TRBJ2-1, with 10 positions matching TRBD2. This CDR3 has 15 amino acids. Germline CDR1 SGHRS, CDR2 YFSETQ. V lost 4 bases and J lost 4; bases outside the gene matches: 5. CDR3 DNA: TGCGCCAGCAGCCTTCCTAGCGGGGGTTACAATGAGCAGTTCTTC. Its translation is CASSLPSGGYNEQFF.

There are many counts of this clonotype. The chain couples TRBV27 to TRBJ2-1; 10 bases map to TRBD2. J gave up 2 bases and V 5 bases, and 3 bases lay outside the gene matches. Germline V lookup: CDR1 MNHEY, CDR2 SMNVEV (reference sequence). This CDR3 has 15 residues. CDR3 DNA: TGTGCCAGCAGTCCGCTAGCGGGAGCCTACAATGAGCAGTTCTTC. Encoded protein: CASSPLAGAYNEQFF.

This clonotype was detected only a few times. The chain's CDR3 is CASSYPNLLAEHTDTQYF. In DNA form, the CDR3 reads TGTGCCAGCAGTTACCCAAACCTACTAGCGGAACACACAGATACGCAGTATTTT. The rearrangement joins TRBV6-2 or TRBV6-3 to TRBJ2-3, with 8 bases lining up with TRBD2. After removal of 2 bases from V and 2 bases from J, the junction contained 12 bases not matched to a gene. In germline, CDR1 is MNHEY, CDR2 SVGEGT. The CDR3 loop spans 18 amino acids.

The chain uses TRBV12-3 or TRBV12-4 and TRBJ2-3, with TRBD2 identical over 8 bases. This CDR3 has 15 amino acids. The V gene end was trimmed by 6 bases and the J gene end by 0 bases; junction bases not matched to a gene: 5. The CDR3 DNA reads TGTGCCAGCAGGACACCTAGCGGGAGCACAGATACGCAGTATTTT. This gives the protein CASRTPSGSTDTQYF.

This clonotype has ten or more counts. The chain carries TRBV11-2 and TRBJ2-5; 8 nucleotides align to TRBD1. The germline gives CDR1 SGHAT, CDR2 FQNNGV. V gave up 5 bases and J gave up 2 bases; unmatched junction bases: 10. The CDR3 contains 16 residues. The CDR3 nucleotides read TGTGCCAGCAGCCCAGACAGGGGCCCATCACAAGAGACCCAGTACTTC. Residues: CASSPDRGPSQETQYF.

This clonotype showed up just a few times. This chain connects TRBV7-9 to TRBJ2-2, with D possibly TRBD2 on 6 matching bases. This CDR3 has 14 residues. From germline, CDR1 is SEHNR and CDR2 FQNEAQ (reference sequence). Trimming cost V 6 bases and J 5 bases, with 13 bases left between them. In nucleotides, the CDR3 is TGTGCCAGCAGTCAACCGGGAGAGACCGGGGAGCTGTTTTTT. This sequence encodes CASSQPGETGELFF.

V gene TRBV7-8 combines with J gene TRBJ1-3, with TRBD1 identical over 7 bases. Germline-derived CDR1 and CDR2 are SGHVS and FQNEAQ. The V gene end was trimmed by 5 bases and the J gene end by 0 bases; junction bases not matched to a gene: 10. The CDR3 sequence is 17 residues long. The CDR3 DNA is TGTGCCAGCAGCAAACGAGCCGGGACAGTCTCTGGAAACACCATATATTTT. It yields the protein CASSKRAGTVSGNTIYF. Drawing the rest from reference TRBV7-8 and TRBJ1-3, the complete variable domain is GAGVSQSPRYKVAKRGQDVALRCDPISGHVSLFWYQQALGQGPEFLTYFQNEAQLDKSGLPSDRFFAERPEGSVSTLKIQRTQQEDSAVYLCASSKRAGTVSGNTIYFGEGSWLTVV.

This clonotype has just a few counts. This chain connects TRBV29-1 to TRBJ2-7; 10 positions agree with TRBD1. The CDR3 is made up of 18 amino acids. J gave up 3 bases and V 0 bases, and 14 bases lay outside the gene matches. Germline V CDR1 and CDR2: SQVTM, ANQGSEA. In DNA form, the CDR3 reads TGCAGCGTTGAAGATCTTGGGACCGGGACAGGGGTCAGCTACGAGCAGTACTTC. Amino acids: CSVEDLGTGTGVSYEQYF.

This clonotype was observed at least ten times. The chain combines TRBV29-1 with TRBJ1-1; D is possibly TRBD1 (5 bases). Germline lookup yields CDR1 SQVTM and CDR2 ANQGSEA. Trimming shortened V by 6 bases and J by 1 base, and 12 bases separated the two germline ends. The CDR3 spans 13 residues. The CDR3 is CSVAGGENTEAFF. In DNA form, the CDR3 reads TGCAGCGTCGCAGGAGGGGAGAACACTGAAGCTTTCTTT.

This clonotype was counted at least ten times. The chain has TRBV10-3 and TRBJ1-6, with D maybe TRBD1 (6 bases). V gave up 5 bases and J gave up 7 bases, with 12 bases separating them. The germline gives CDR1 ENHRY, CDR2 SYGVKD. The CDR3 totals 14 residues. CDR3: CAISNRVSNSPLHF. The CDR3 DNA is TGTGCCATCAGTAACAGGGTGAGCAATTCACCCCTCCACTTT.

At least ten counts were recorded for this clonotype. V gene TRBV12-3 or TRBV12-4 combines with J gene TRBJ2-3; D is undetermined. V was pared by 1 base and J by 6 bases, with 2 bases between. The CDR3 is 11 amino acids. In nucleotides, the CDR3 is TGTGCCAGCAGTTTAGTTGATACGCAGTATTTT. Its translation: CASSLVDTQYF.

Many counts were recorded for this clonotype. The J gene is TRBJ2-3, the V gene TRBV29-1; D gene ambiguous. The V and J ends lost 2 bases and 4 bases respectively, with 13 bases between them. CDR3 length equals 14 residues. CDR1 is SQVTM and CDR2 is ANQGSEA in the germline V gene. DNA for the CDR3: TGCAGCGTTGAATTATTTGGTGGCGCAGATACGCAGTATTTT. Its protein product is CSVELFGGADTQYF.

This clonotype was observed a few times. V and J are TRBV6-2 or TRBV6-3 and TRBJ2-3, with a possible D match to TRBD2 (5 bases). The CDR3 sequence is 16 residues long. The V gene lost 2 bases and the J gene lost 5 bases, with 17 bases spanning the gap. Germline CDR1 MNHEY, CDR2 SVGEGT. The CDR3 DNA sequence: TGTGCCAGCAGTTACCGTGTGGGCCGGGGAAAAGATACGCAGTATTTT. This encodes CASSYRVGRGKDTQYF.

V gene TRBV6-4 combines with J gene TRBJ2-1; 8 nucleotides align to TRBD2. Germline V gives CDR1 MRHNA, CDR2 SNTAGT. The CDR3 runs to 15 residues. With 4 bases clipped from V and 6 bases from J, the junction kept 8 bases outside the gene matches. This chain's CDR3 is CASSAGTSDSNEQFF. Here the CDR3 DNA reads TGTGCCAGCAGTGCGGGGACTAGTGATAGCAATGAGCAGTTCTTC.

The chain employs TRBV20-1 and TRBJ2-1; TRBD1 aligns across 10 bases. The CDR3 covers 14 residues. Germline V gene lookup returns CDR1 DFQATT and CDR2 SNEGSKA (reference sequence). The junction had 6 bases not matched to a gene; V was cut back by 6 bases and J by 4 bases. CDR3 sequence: CSATGTGVYNEQFF. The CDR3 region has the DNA TGCAGTGCGACCGGGACAGGGGTTTACAATGAGCAGTTCTTC.

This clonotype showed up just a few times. This CDR3 is CASSQGSGDEAFF. The CDR3 nucleotides are TGCGCCAGCAGCCAAGGGAGTGGGGATGAAGCTTTCTTT. The chain couples TRBV4-1 to TRBJ1-1; D unclear. CDR1 is MGHRA, CDR2 YSYEKL, per germline. The CDR3 sequence is 13 residues long. V lost 1 base to trimming and J lost 7 bases, with 10 bases between them.

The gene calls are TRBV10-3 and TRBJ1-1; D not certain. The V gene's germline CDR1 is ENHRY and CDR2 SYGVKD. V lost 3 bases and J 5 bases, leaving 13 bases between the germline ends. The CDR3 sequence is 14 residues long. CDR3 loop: CAISDKKKLTEAFF. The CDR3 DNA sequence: TGTGCCATCAGTGACAAAAAGAAGCTTACTGAAGCTTTCTTT.

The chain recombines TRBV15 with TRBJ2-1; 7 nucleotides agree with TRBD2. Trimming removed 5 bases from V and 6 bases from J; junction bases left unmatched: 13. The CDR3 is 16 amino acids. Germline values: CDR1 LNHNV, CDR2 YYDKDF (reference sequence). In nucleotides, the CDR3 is TGTGCCACCAGCGGTTTCTCTGGACTAGAAGGCAATGAGCAGTTCTTC. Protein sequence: CATSGFSGLEGNEQFF.

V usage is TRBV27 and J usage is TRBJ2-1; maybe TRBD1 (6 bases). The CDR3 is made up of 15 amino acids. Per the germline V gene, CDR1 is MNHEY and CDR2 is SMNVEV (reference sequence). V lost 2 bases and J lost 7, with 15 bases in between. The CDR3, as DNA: TGTGCCAGCAGTTTAGGGGGCCTTCCTCCGAATGAGCAGTTCTTC. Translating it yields CASSLGGLPPNEQFF.

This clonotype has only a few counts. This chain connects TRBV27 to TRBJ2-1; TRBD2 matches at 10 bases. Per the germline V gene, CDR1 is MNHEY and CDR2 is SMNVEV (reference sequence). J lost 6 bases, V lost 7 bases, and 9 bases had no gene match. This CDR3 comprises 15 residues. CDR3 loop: CASTRSGGGFNEQFF. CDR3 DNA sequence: TGTGCCAGCACCCGAAGCGGGGGGGGCTTCAATGAGCAGTTCTTC.

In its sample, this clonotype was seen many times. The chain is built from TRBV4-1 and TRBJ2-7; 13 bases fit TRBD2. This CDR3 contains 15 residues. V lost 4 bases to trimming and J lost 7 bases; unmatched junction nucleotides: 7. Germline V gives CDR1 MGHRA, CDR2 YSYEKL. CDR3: CASSLDGLAGVEQYF. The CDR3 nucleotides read TGCGCCAGCAGCCTAGACGGACTAGCGGGAGTTGAGCAGTACTTC.

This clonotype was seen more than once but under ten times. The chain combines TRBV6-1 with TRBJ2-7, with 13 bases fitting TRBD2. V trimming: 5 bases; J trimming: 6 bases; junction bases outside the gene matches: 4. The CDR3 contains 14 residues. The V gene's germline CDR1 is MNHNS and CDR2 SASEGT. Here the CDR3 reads CASSPLAGGVEQYF. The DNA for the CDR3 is TGTGCCAGCAGTCCACTAGCGGGAGGGGTCGAGCAGTACTTC.

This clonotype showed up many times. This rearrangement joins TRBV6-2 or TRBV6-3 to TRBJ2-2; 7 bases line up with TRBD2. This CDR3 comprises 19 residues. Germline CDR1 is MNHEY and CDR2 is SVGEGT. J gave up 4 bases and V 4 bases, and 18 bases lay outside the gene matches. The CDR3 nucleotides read TGTGCCAGCAGTTTCGAGACCGGGACTAATCCCTCGGGCACCGGGGAGCTGTTTTTT. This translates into CASSFETGTNPSGTGELFF.

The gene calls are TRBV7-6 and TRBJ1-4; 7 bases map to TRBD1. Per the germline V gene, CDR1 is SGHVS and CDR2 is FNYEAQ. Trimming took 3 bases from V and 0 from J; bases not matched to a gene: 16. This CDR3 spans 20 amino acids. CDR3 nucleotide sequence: TGTGCCAGCAGCTTGGACCGGACAGGAAGTTATAGGGCAACTAATGAAAAACTGTTTTTT. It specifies CASSLDRTGSYRATNEKLFF.